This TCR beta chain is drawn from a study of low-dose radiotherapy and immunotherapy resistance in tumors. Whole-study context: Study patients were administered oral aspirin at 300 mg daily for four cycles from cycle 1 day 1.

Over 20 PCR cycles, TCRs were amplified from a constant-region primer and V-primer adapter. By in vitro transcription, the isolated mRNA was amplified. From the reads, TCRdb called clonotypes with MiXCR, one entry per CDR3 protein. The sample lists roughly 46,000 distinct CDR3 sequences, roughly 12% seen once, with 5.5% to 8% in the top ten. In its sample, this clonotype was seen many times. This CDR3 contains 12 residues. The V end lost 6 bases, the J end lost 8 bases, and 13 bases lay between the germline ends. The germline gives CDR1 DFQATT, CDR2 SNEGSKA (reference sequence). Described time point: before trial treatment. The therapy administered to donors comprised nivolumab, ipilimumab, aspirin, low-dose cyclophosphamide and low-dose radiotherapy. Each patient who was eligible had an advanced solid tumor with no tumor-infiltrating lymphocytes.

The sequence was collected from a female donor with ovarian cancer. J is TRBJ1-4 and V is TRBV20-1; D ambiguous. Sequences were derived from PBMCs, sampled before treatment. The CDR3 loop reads CSAVGFREKLFF. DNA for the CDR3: TGCAGTGCAGTGGGTTTTCGGGAAAAACTGTTTTTT.